This T cell receptor beta chain was obtained from a study of T cell changes during pregnancy in multiple sclerosis (dated by TCRdb to about 2019). Notes on the research overall: Changes in the T cell repertoire over the course of pregnancy were examined in this study in women with multiple sclerosis.

Libraries were built with the immunoSEQ multiplex PCR assay. Not all clones reach the TCRdb copy of this immuneACCESS table, which keeps in-frame sequences only. Checked studies attribute under half of the gap to unresolved V genes and leave the rest unexplained. The sample contains around 77,000 clones, around 90% of them found a single time. Roughly 1.2% of the sample belongs to the ten largest clones. This clone was observed a few times. The target of this receptor is not known. Base qualities are not at hand, and no much larger clone is one base apart. The CDR3 covers 17 residues, taking in both the cysteine and the phenylalanine. Only CDR3 DNA remains: 51 bases, in frame from the first base. For CDR1 and CDR2, the germline V gene lists SGHTA and FQGTGA. V and J are truncated by 0 bases and 0 bases respectively, leaving an intervening sequence of 9 bases.

The source is a female donor with multiple sclerosis, enrolled in a pregnancy study. This specimen consisted of peripheral blood, obtained in the third trimester of pregnancy. The V gene is TRBV7-3 and the J gene is TRBJ2-6, with TRBD2 perhaps the D gene, on 6 matching bases. The CDR3 reads as follows: CASSLTGTVSGANVLTF. In nucleotides, the sequence is TGTGCCAGCAGCTTAACGGGGACTGTCTCTGGGGCCAACGTCCTGACTTTC.